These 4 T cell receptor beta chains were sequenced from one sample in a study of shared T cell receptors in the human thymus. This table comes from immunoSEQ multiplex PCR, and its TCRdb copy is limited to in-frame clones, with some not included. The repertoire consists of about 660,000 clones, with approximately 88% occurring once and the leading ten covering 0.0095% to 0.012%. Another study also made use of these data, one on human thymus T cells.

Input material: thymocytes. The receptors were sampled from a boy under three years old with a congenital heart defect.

CDR3 sequence reads: CASNTGLEETQYF. The CDR3 nucleotides read TGTGCCAGTAATACAGGGCTGGAAGAGACCCAGTACTTC. The V gene is TRBV19, the J gene TRBJ2-5, with D maybe TRBD1 (6 bases). The CDR3 covers 13 residues. Per germline, CDR1 LNHDA and CDR2 SQIVND (reference sequence). Trimming shortened V by 7 bases and J by 3 bases, and 12 bases separated the two germline ends. The whole variable domain, remainder taken from reference TRBV19 and TRBJ2-5, is DGGITQSPKYLFRKEGQNVTLSCEQNLNHDAMYWYRQDPGQGLRLIYYSQIVNDFQKGDIAEGYSVSREKKESFPLTVTSAQKNPTAFYLCASNTGLEETQYFGPGTRLLVL.

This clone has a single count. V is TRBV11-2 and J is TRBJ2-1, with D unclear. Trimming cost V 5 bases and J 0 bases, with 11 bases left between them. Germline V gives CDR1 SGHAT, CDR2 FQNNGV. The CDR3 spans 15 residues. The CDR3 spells CASSPEDCSYNEQFF. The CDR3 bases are TGTGCCAGCAGCCCTGAGGATTGCTCCTACAATGAGCAGTTCTTC.

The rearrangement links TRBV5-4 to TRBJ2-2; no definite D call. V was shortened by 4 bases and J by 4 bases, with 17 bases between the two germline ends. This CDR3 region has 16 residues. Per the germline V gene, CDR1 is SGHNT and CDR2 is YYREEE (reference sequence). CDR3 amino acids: CASSPELLGATGELFF. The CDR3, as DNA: TGTGCCAGCAGCCCCGAACTGCTAGGAGCCACCGGGGAGCTGTTTTTT.

As DNA, the CDR3 is TGCGCCAGCAGCCAAGAGGCCCGAGGCGGGGAGCTGTTTTTT. Its translation is CASSQEARGGELFF. This sequence joins TRBV4-3 and TRBJ2-2; no firm D call. The V gene's germline CDR1 is LGHNA and CDR2 YSLEER. V was pared by 0 bases and J by 7 bases, with 9 bases between. This CDR3 spans 14 amino acids.